This passage covers 28 T cell receptor beta chains from one sample sequenced in a study of spatial heterogeneity in lung cancer. TCRdb recomputed calls from the 5' RACE reads with MiXCR, one row per CDR3 protein. Of some 40,000 distinct CDR3 sequences in the sample, roughly 3% are singletons; the top ten hold 36%. Sample time point: sample taken at primary tumor resection. The specimen was normal lung tissue next to the tumor, collected at surgery. Receptors originate from a male donor with early-stage non-small cell lung cancer.

In its sample, this clonotype was seen many times. The CDR3 loop reads CASSQGYGNEKLFF. For the CDR3, the DNA is TGTGCCAGCAGCCAAGGTTATGGGAATGAAAAACTGTTTTTT. The chain combines TRBV13 with TRBJ1-4, with D unresolved. The V end lost 5 bases, the J end lost 5 bases, and 12 bases lay between the germline ends. Germline V gene data show CDR1 as PRHDT and CDR2 as FYEKMQ (reference sequence). CDR3 size: 14 residues.

At least ten counts were recorded for this clonotype. J is TRBJ1-5 and V is TRBV7-8; D is unresolved. The germline gives CDR1 SGHVS, CDR2 FQNEAQ. The CDR3 loop spans 16 amino acids. V was clipped by 0 bases and J by 1 base, with 10 bases between them. The CDR3 spells CASSLAIIGSNQPQHF. DNA for the CDR3: TGTGCCAGCAGCTTAGCCATCATAGGGAGCAATCAGCCCCAGCATTTT.

This clonotype was counted many times. The gene calls are TRBV2 and TRBJ2-5, with D possibly matching TRBD1 (5 bases). In germline, CDR1 is SNHLY, CDR2 FYNNEI. The CDR3 has 14 residues. V dropped 7 bases and J dropped 0 bases, with 12 bases sitting between them. This CDR3 is CASTTWTYQETQYF. CDR3 bases: TGTGCCAGCACCACCTGGACATACCAAGAGACCCAGTACTTC.

In this sample, this clonotype turned up many times. This chain connects TRBV9 to TRBJ1-5; D uncertain. The V gene lost 2 bases and the J gene lost 3 bases, with 12 bases spanning the gap. This CDR3 is built from 15 residues. CDR1 is SGDLS and CDR2 is YYNGEE in the germline V gene. The CDR3 is CASSVHGGDNQPQHF. DNA of the CDR3: TGTGCCAGCAGCGTTCACGGCGGGGACAATCAGCCCCAGCATTTT.

This clonotype was counted ten times or more. The gene calls are TRBV6-2 or TRBV6-3 and TRBJ2-5; D possibly corresponds to TRBD2 (5 bases). Trimming left V 5 bases short and J 7 bases short, with 14 bases between. The CDR3 length is 13 residues. CDR1 is MNHEY and CDR2 is SVGEGT in the germline V gene. CDR3 sequence (DNA): TGTGCCAGCAGTCCTAGCCCCGTGGGGACCCAGTACTTC. Its protein product is CASSPSPVGTQYF.

This clonotype was counted ten times or more. The gene calls are TRBV18 and TRBJ1-1; no definite D call. The CDR3 sequence is 15 residues long. CDR1 is KGHSH, CDR2 LQKENI, per germline. Trimming removed 0 bases at V and 0 bases at J, with 8 bases between. CDR3 loop: CASSPPTAMNTEAFF. The CDR3 DNA reads as TGTGCCAGCTCACCACCCACAGCAATGAACACTGAAGCTTTCTTT.

This clonotype was counted at least ten times. The chain joins TRBV9 to TRBJ1-5; a possible D gene is TRBD1 (6 bases). The CDR3 runs to 14 residues. V lost 6 bases and J 4 bases, leaving 14 bases between the germline ends. Germline assignment: CDR1 SGDLS and CDR2 YYNGEE. The CDR3 is CASNEGQRNQPQHF. CDR3 bases: TGTGCCAGCAACGAAGGACAGAGAAATCAGCCCCAGCATTTT.

Many counts were recorded for this clonotype. V is TRBV10-2 and J is TRBJ2-3, with D maybe TRBD2 (6 bases). V was trimmed by 0 bases and J by 8 bases, leaving 12 bases between them. Germline V CDR1 and CDR2: WSHSY, SAAADI. CDR3 length equals 14 residues. CDR3 in DNA: TGCGCCAGCAGTGAGTCCAGGGAGGCGGGTACGCAGTATTTT. This gives the protein CASSESREAGTQYF.

This clonotype showed up many times. This sequence joins TRBV20-1 and TRBJ1-5; no reliable D call. There are 14 residues in the CDR3. Germline V gene data show CDR1 as DFQATT and CDR2 as SNEGSKA (reference sequence). Trimming took 2 bases from V and 0 from J, leaving 8 bases between them. DNA for the CDR3: TGCAGTGCTAGACAGGCAGATAGCAATCAGCCCCAGCATTTT. Translation gives CSARQADSNQPQHF.

The chain carries TRBV4-1 and TRBJ1-2; D is undetermined. Per germline, CDR1 MGHRA and CDR2 YSYEKL. Trimming pared 1 base from V and 8 bases from J, leaving 14 bases between. The CDR3 has 14 residues. CDR3 coding DNA: TGCGCCAGCAGCCAAGGAGGGTCTTGGGAGGGCTACACCTTC. Its protein product is CASSQGGSWEGYTF.

This clonotype was recorded at least ten times. In DNA, the CDR3 is TGTGCCAGCTCACTCCGGGACAGCGGTGAGCAGTTCTTC. This encodes CASSLRDSGEQFF. The chain uses TRBV18 and TRBJ2-1, with 7 bases identical to TRBD1. The V segment lost 4 bases and the J segment 9 bases; nucleotides outside the gene matches: 6. From germline, CDR1 is KGHSH and CDR2 LQKENI. This CDR3 is built from 13 residues.

This clonotype was counted at least ten times. V is TRBV7-3 and J is TRBJ1-5; D gene ambiguous. This CDR3 has 13 amino acids. The germline V and J ends were trimmed by 2 bases and 7 bases, with 9 bases remaining between them. Per germline, CDR1 SGHTA and CDR2 FQGTGA. The CDR3: CASSLGVGQPQHF. The CDR3 nucleotides read TGTGCCAGCAGCTTAGGGGTGGGGCAGCCCCAGCATTTT.

By sample share, this clonotype is medium-sized. An end of the junction does not agree with germline; a read error may underlie this. The rearrangement links TRBV28 to TRBJ1-5, with 8 bases aligning to TRBD1. Germline V gene lookup returns CDR1 MDHEN and CDR2 SYDVKM. This CDR3 comprises 12 residues. CDR3 region: CASSAARDRIYF. In DNA form, the CDR3 reads TGTGCCAGCAGTGCAGCCCGGGACAGGATTTATTTT.

Concerning this clonotype itself: A much larger clonotype is one base distant, so this may be a read error. The chain links TRBV19 to TRBJ2-5, with 8 nucleotides matching TRBD2. The germline V gene has CDR1 LNHDA and CDR2 SQIVND (reference sequence). The V segment lost 7 bases and the J segment 5 bases; nucleotides outside the gene matches: 12. The CDR3 is made up of 15 amino acids. CDR3 sequence (DNA): TGTGCCAGTAATTCCACAAGCGGGAGTGGGGAGACCCAGTACTTC. It is translated as CASNSTSGSGETQYF.

V gene TRBV5-5 combines with J gene TRBJ2-4; D might be TRBD2 (5 bases). The CDR3 has 12 residues. CDR1 and CDR2 from the germline V gene are SGHKS and YYEKEE (reference sequence). V dropped 1 base and J dropped 9 bases, with 8 bases sitting between them. CDR3 residues: CASSLLGSIQYF. In DNA, the CDR3 is TGTGCCAGCAGCTTGCTTGGGAGCATTCAGTACTTC.

In this sample, this clonotype turned up many times. The chain has TRBV20-1 and TRBJ2-7; tentative D call: TRBD2 (6 bases). This CDR3 is built from 15 residues. Looked up from germline, CDR1 is DFQATT and CDR2 is SNEGSKA (reference sequence). The germline V and J ends were trimmed by 5 bases and 7 bases, with 24 bases remaining between them. The CDR3 protein is CSAGPTTSSSWEQYF. CDR3 nucleotide sequence: TGCAGTGCTGGACCAACCACTAGCTCCTCCTGGGAGCAGTACTTC.

This clonotype was seen repeatedly, ten times or more. The chain employs TRBV3-1 and TRBJ2-2; no clear D gene. The CDR3 sequence is 14 residues long. V was trimmed by 0 bases and J by 7 bases, leaving 9 bases between them. In germline, CDR1 is LGHDT, CDR2 YNNKEL (reference sequence). This chain's CDR3 is CASSQDFQNGELFF. CDR3 sequence (DNA): TGTGCCAGCAGCCAAGATTTCCAGAACGGGGAGCTGTTTTTT. Full variable domain (missing parts from reference TRBV3-1 and TRBJ2-2): DTAVSQTPKYLVTQMGNDKSIKCEQNLGHDTMYWYKQDSKKFLKIMFSYNNKELIINETVPNRFSPKSPDKAHLNLHINSLELGDSAVYFCASSQDFQNGELFFGEGSRLTVL.

Only one count was recorded for this clonotype. CDR3 sequence: CASSEAGTGAYEQYF. CDR3 in DNA: TGTGCCAGCAGCGAAGCGGGGACAGGGGCCTACGAGCAGTACTTC. The V and J genes are TRBV7-2 and TRBJ2-7, with 10 nucleotides matching TRBD1. Germline values: CDR1 SGHTA, CDR2 FQGNSA. J gave up 2 bases and V 5 bases, and 6 bases lay outside the gene matches. The CDR3 contains 15 residues.

V and J are TRBV24-1 and TRBJ2-2; D possibly matches TRBD1 or TRBD2 (5 bases each). The CDR3 length is 16 residues. Germline loops: CDR1 KGHDR, CDR2 SFDVKD. Trimming cost V 3 bases and J 4 bases, with 14 bases left between them. CDR3 nucleotides: TGTGCCACCAGTGATGCCGGGCAGGGAGCCACCGGGGAGCTGTTTTTT. Protein product: CATSDAGQGATGELFF.

This clonotype was seen many times. The V call is TRBV29-1, the J call TRBJ1-5; 9 nucleotides match TRBD1. V dropped 5 bases and J dropped 11; count of bases not matched to a gene: 4. CDR3 size: 11 residues. The germline gives CDR1 SQVTM, CDR2 ANQGSEA. The CDR3 region is CSVSTGGSQHF. CDR3 nucleotide sequence: TGCAGCGTTTCGACAGGGGGGTCCCAGCATTTT.

In its sample, this clonotype was seen many times. This sequence joins TRBV6-5 and TRBJ1-2, with 7 nucleotides matching TRBD1. The CDR3 length is 13 residues. V gave up 6 bases and J gave up 8 bases; unmatched junction bases: 9. The V gene's germline CDR1 is MNHEY and CDR2 SVGAGI. The CDR3 DNA sequence: TGTGCCAGCAGCTACAGGGGCGCCCAAGGCTACACCTTC. Its translation is CASSYRGAQGYTF.

This clonotype was seen repeatedly, ten times or more. The rearrangement links TRBV7-6 to TRBJ2-1; a weak D match, TRBD2 (5 bases). The germline CDR1 and CDR2 sequences are SGHVS and FNYEAQ. The CDR3 spans 15 residues. V was pared by 2 bases and J by 4 bases, with 12 bases between. CDR3 region: CASSLPGFRYNEQFF. The CDR3 nucleotides read TGTGCCAGCAGCTTACCGGGATTCCGGTACAATGAGCAGTTCTTC. The full variable domain, rest sourced from reference TRBV7-6 and TRBJ2-1, is GAGVSQSPRYKVTKRGQDVALRCDPISGHVSLYWYRQALGQGPEFLTYFNYEAQQDKSGLPNDRFSAERPEGSISTLTIQRTEQRDSAMYRCASSLPGFRYNEQFFGPGTRLTVL.

As for this clonotype: This may come from a read error, since a much larger clone is one base off. This chain joins TRBV28 and TRBJ2-3, with TRBD1 identical over 7 bases. CDR3 length: 16 amino acids. CDR1 is MDHEN, CDR2 SYDVKM, per germline. CDR3 loop: CASSYSGQANTHTQYF. DNA for the CDR3: TGTGCCAGCAGCTACAGCGGACAGGCTAACACACATACGCAGTATTTT.

The chain links TRBV7-9 to TRBJ1-1; 10 bases align to TRBD1. Germline CDR1 is SEHNR and CDR2 is FQNEAQ (reference sequence). Trimming at V came to 5 bases and at J to 3 bases, leaving 6 bases not matched to a gene. The CDR3 has 15 amino acids. CDR3 protein: CASSHRQGADTEAFF. CDR3 nucleotide sequence: TGTGCCAGCAGCCACCGACAGGGGGCAGACACTGAAGCTTTCTTT.

This clonotype was seen repeatedly, ten times or more. The chain is built from TRBV20-1 and TRBJ2-3; a weak D match, TRBD2 (6 bases). Germline V lookup: CDR1 DFQATT, CDR2 SNEGSKA (reference sequence). The CDR3 is made up of 14 amino acids. The germline V and J ends were trimmed by 6 bases and 7 bases, with 20 bases remaining between them. The CDR3 reads CSAIRDSSRNTQYF. CDR3 DNA sequence: TGCAGTGCAATCCGGGACTCAAGCCGCAATACGCAGTATTTT.

The sample holds a few counts of this clonotype. This chain uses TRBV6-4 with TRBJ2-2, with D possibly being TRBD1 (5 bases). The germline V gene has CDR1 MRHNA and CDR2 SNTAGT. Between the trimmed V and J ends, which lost 3 bases and 1 base, there was a span of 6 bases. CDR3 length equals 14 residues. CDR3 bases: TGTGCCAGCAGTGAGGGGCGGAACACCGGGGAGCTGTTTTTT. Amino acid sequence: CASSEGRNTGELFF.

This clonotype has a count of ten or more. The chain has TRBV28 and TRBJ1-5; the D is unclear. The CDR3 is made up of 12 amino acids. In germline, CDR1 is MDHEN, CDR2 SYDVKM. V shed 4 bases and J shed 8 bases, with 9 bases lying between them. CDR3 region: CASSSQPKPQHF. The DNA of the CDR3 is TGTGCCAGCAGTTCCCAGCCCAAGCCCCAGCATTTT.

This clonotype came up many times. The chain is built from TRBV4-2 and TRBJ2-2; D is uncertain. CDR1 is LGHNA and CDR2 is YNFKEQ in the germline V gene. CDR3 length: 12 residues. V was trimmed by 6 bases and J by 1 base, leaving 3 bases between them. This chain's CDR3 is CASRQNTGELFF. The CDR3 nucleotides are TGTGCCAGCAGGCAGAACACCGGGGAGCTGTTTTTT.